This record concerns one T cell receptor (beta chain) sequence. Its antigen is still unknown. The record has no base qualities; no much larger clone is one base away. Explained via the paper, the time point label denotes: baseline before first vaccination. The vaccinee samples were drawn from two UK trials, COV001 and COV002, one of which was a single-blind randomized controlled phase 2/3 trial testing AZD1222 (ChAdOx1 nCoV-19) in healthy adults. For TCRbeta chain sequencing, PBMC samples were collected from trial participants at day 0 and at day 28 after the second dose. The data were taken from a study of T cell responses to AZD1222 COVID-19 vaccine (dated by TCRdb to the early 2020s). For context, the study as a whole: Because spike-specific TCR depth and breadth did not differ between the two schedules, AZD1222 recipients who got a second dose at roughly 4 weeks were pooled with those who got a second dose at roughly 12 weeks. A total of 233 trial participants underwent TCR sequencing, of whom 207 received two doses of AZD1222 and about 25 received two doses of the MenACWY control vaccine. Trial participants were enrolled into age subgroups of 18-55, 56-69 and 70-plus years, which contained around 150, 29 and 61 TCR-sequenced participants, respectively.

The investigation overall reported the following: Participants were mostly white British and included more females than males, and it was suggested by the authors that clonal diversity may have been underestimated. The 56-69-year group was small, and its depth increase did not reach significance, likely because of low power. Conclusions about previously exposed vaccinees were limited because only six AZD1222 recipients were SARS-CoV-2 seropositive at baseline. Because no day 14 peak-response samples were available, the repertoires could be characterized only after the peak T cell response. The vaccine-associated CD4 TCRs covered the entire spike protein, and the dominant responses fell in regions 160-218 and 743-854. Nearly half of unique spike-specific TCRs reportedly recognized epitopes outside regions mutated in the B.1.351 and B.1.1.7 variants. After two AZD1222 doses, both the breadth and the depth of spike-specific TCRs were significantly higher than at day 0 and than in MenACWY recipients.

The CDR3 regions of human TCRbeta chains were analyzed by immunosequencing. As for the authors' bioinformatics: Repertoire TCRs were matched against a reference library of SARS-CoV-2-specific TCRs generated with the MIRA antigen-specificity platform. Breadth meant the fraction of unique TCRs that were SARS-CoV-2-associated, whereas depth meant the fraction of total T cells that were SARS-CoV-2-associated. Using the MIRA data, each spike-specific TCR was assigned both to the spike region to which the TCR was reactive and to a CD4 or CD8 class. Log10-transformed breadth and depth values were compared by one-way ANOVA with Sidak's multiple comparisons tests. TCRdb re-hosts the immuneACCESS table, in-frame sequences only. Its copies lack some clones; in the studies checked, an unresolved V gene accounts for under half of them, and the cause for the rest is not known. V, J and clone size derive from that table, while D and trimming were established from the DNA sequence. The sample table shows tens of thousands of clones, and approximately 88% are seen once. The ten largest account for under 3% of the sample.

This clonotype originated in an adult in good health. Sequencing used peripheral blood, obtained on day 0 of AZD1222 vaccination.

In nucleotide form, the sequence is TGTGCCAGCAGCTTTGGGGTTCAAGAGACCCAGTACTTC. Translated, it gives CASSFGVQETQYF. The chain was built from TRBV7-9 and TRBJ2-5; the D gene identity is not certain. From cysteine to phenylalanine, the CDR3 is 13 amino acids long. This entry keeps only the CDR3 DNA: 39 bases, framed from base 1. The junction shows trimming of 3 bases on V and 2 bases on J, plus 7 bases between the germline ends. CDR1 and CDR2, per the germline V gene (reference sequence), are SEHNR and FQNEAQ. With the rest looked up from the reference TRBV7-9 and TRBJ2-5 genes rather than sequenced, the full variable domain is DTGVSQNPRHKITKRGQNVTFRCDPISEHNRLYWYRQTLGQGPEFLTYFQNEAQLEKSRLLSDRFSAERPKGSFSTLEIQRTEQGDSAMYLCASSFGVQETQYFGPGTRLLVL.